Presented here are 2 T cell receptor beta chains from one specimen sequenced in a study of HIV-infected children after antiretroviral therapy interruption. A 3' RACE protocol on RNA, with unique molecular identifiers, produced the TCR library. In TCRdb, the 3' RACE reads were re-called with MiXCR into one record per CDR3 protein. The sample lists about 86,000 distinct CDR3 sequences, 6% to 8.5% occurring once. Treatment specified: PENTA 11 planned treatment interruption arm or continuous ART arm. Sequenced here: CD45RA+ CD4+ T cells from PBMCs, pooled from several time points, sampled from a donor given antiretroviral therapy, either interrupted or continuous. Stated subset: naive CD4+ CD45RA+ CD45RO- T cells. The receptor source for this set is a pool of human donors with HIV.

This clonotype was recorded at least ten times. The chain carries TRBV10-1 and TRBJ1-2, with D uncertain. The V and J ends lost 0 bases and 0 bases respectively, with 2 bases between them. Germline CDR1 and CDR2: WNHNN and SYGVQD (reference sequence). There are 13 residues in the CDR3. The CDR3 sequence is CASSESTNYGYTF. The CDR3 DNA reads TGCGCCAGCAGTGAGTCGACTAACTATGGCTACACCTTC.

The chain combines TRBV12-3 or TRBV12-4 with TRBJ1-5; 7 nucleotides agree with TRBD1. The V and J ends lost 3 bases and 4 bases, in that order; junction bases with no gene match: 0. This CDR3 contains 13 residues. The CDR3 here is CASSLGQNQPQHF. The CDR3 coding sequence is TGTGCCAGCAGTTTGGGACAGAATCAGCCCCAGCATTTT.